The source of this T cell receptor beta chain is a study of early T cells in non-severe SARS-CoV-2 infection. The table lists this clonotype with many counts. Tagging with unique molecular identifiers was applied to individual cDNA molecules. TCRdb re-analysed the 5' RACE reads in MiXCR, keeping a single row per CDR3 protein. The table records about 37,000 distinct CDR3 sequences, roughly 5.7% of them present only once. After removal of 5 bases from V and 5 bases from J, the junction contained 2 bases not matched to a gene. CDR3 length: 13 amino acids. Germline assignment: CDR1 DFQATT and CDR2 SNEGSKA (reference sequence).

The sequence was collected from an adult who was a healthcare worker with PCR-confirmed SARS-CoV-2 infection or an uninfected control (not recorded which). The V and J genes are TRBV20-1 and TRBJ2-3; TRBD2 aligns across 12 bases. The specimen was whole blood, collected at baseline. The CDR3 sequence is CSAPTSGRDTQYF. DNA of the CDR3: TGCAGTGCTCCGACTAGCGGGAGAGATACGCAGTATTTT.